The 5 T cell receptor beta chains reported below all come from one sample, sequenced in a study of shared clonotypes between healthy human individuals. Libraries were prepared by immunoSEQ multiplex PCR; TCRdb keeps only in-frame clonotypes and omits some of them. The sample carries approximately 980,000 clones, 60% to 85% recorded once. Input material: memory CD4+ T cells sorted from blood. Subset specified: CD45RA-negative fraction. Every receptor here comes from a man between 18 and 35 years old in good health.

A remark on this clone: At one of its ends the junction is not consistent with the germline gene, which may arise from a read error. The V call is TRBV28, the J call TRBJ1-6, with a weak D call TRBD1 (5 bases). CDR1 is MDHEN, CDR2 SYDVKM, per germline. The CDR3 consists of 11 residues. The CDR3 reads CASSFSLGQYF. The CDR3 DNA follows: TGTGCCAGCAGTTTCTCTTTGGGGCAGTACTTT.

In DNA form, the CDR3 reads TGTGCCAGCAGTAGCCGGGCCTCAGAGGGGGAGCAGTACTTC. This sequence encodes CASSSRASEGEQYF. The chain carries TRBV2 and TRBJ2-7, with D perhaps TRBD1 or TRBD2 (5 bases each). Germline V gives CDR1 SNHLY, CDR2 FYNNEI. V was trimmed by 5 bases and J by 7 bases, leaving 18 bases between them. The CDR3 runs to 14 residues.

The rearrangement joins TRBV11-2 to TRBJ2-7, with 13 bases fitting TRBD2. V shed 5 bases, J shed 4 bases, and the junction held 5 bases outside the gene matches. Germline CDR1 is SGHAT and CDR2 is FQNNGV. The CDR3 spans 15 residues. The CDR3 here is CASSGTSGTYYEQYF. The CDR3 DNA reads TGTGCCAGCAGCGGGACTAGCGGGACATATTACGAGCAGTACTTC.

The chain joins TRBV5-5 to TRBJ2-3; the match to TRBD1 covers 7 bases. Germline V lookup: CDR1 SGHKS, CDR2 YYEKEE (reference sequence). CDR3 length: 15 amino acids. V lost 4 bases, J lost 1 base, and 6 bases stayed unmatched. The CDR3 DNA is TGTGCCAGCAGCGACAGGGTGTTGGGCACAGATACGCAGTATTTT. Residues: CASSDRVLGTDTQYF.

This chain joins TRBV6-1 and TRBJ1-4; a weak D match, TRBD1 (5 bases). The CDR3 totals 14 residues. V dropped 11 bases and J dropped 3 bases, with 16 bases sitting between them. The germline V gene has CDR1 MNHNS and CDR2 SASEGT. CDR3 DNA sequence: TGTGCCTCGGCGGCTGGAGGGGCTAATGAAAAACTGTTTTTT. The encoded protein is CASAAGGANEKLFF.